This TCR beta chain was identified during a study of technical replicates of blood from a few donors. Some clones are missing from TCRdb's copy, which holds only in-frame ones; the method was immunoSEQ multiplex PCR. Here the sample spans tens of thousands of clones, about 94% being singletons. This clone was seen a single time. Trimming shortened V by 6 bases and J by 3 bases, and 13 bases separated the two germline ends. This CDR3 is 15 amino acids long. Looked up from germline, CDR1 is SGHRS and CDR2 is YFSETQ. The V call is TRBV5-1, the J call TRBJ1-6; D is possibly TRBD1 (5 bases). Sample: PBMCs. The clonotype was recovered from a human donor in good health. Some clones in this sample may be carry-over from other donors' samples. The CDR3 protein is CASMRGENYNSPLHF. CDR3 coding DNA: TGCGCCAGCATGCGGGGGGAGAACTATAATTCACCCCTCCACTTT.